This TCR beta chain was recorded in a study of blood T cell repertoires in COVID-19. In the original analysis: Cell counts per sample came from amplifying reference gene primers. TCRdb keeps only in-frame clones here, not all; method: immunoSEQ multiplex PCR. D and trimming come from the DNA, and the V and J calls and clone size come from that table. The table lists under 300,000 clones, 84% of them singletons. V was pared by 3 bases and J by 7 bases, with 14 bases of the junction left unmatched. Germline V CDR1 and CDR2: DFQATT, SNEGSKA (reference sequence). This CDR3 comprises 17 residues. The sample was peripheral blood. This rearrangement joins TRBV20-1 to TRBJ2-2; 10 positions match TRBD1. This TCR was sampled from a human donor with COVID-19, enrolled during active disease. The donor label of this sample is uncertain. In DNA, the CDR3 is TGCAGTGCTAGTCCCACCCTCGGACAGGGGGTGAGCGGGGAGCTGTTTTTT. It codes for CSASPTLGQGVSGELFF.